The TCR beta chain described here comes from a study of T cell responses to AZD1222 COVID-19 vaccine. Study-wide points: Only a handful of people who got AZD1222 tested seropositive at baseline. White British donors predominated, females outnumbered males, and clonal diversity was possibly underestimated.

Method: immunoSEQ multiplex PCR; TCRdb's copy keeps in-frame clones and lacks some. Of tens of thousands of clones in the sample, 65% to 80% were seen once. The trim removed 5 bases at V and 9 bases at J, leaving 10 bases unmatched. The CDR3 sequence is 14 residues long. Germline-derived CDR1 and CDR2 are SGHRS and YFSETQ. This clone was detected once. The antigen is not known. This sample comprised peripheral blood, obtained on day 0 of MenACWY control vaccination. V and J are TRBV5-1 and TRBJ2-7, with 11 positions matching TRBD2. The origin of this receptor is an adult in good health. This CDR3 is CASSPGLAEVGQYF. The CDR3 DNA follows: TGCGCCAGCAGTCCGGGACTAGCGGAAGTTGGGCAGTACTTC.